This T cell receptor (beta chain) was documented in a study of cytomegalovirus exposure and HLA in healthy donors. Study results and caveats: High sensitivity and specificity were reportedly achieved when the classifier diagnosed cytomegalovirus status. Later work associated 16,951 TCR beta sequences with HLA alleles at 0.05 false discovery rate.

This CDR3 is built from 13 residues. With 6 bases removed from V and 5 bases from J, the gap between germline ends came to 13 bases. Germline V gene data show CDR1 as MNHEY and CDR2 as SMNVEV (reference sequence). PCR was performed using 60 Vbeta and 13 Jbeta primers. TCRdb's table, derived via immunoSEQ multiplex PCR, lists solely in-frame clones and lacks some. The profile shows about 190,000 clones, 75% to 85% of them singletons. Participants comprised healthy donors of bone marrow. This clone showed up just a few times. Its antigen is as yet unknown. The origin of this receptor is a woman younger than 35 in good health and CMV-seronegative. The rearrangement uses TRBV27 and TRBJ1-1; TRBD1 might be the D (6 bases). The sample comprised PBMCs. The CDR3 region is CASSPPGVTEAFF. For the CDR3, the DNA is TGTGCCAGCAGCCCCCCAGGGGTAACTGAAGCTTTCTTT.